The clone carrying this TCR beta chain has only a few counts. The CDR3 runs 16 residues. Unmatched junction bases numbered 7, after V lost 2 bases and J lost 4 bases. Germline V gives CDR1 SQVTM, CDR2 ANQGSEA. This entry comes from a study of blood T cell repertoires in COVID-19. As for the study in general: Acute and convalescent COVID-19 specimens originated in the United States, Italy and Spain. In each case, the material was cDNA or gDNA derived from T cells, B-cell-depleted T cells, or PBMCs.

Methods used by the authors: Cell counts per sample came from amplifying reference gene primers. The repertoire was sequenced with immunoSEQ multiplex PCR; TCRdb's copy has only in-frame clones and lacks some. V and J calls and clone size follow that table, whereas D and trimming were derived from the DNA. The repertoire has approximately 210,000 clones, roughly 86% of them found once; the top ten carry roughly 12%. Sequencing was carried out using peripheral blood. The receptor was isolated from a woman aged 40 to 55 with acute or convalescent COVID-19. This sequence joins TRBV29-1 and TRBJ2-1, with 11 bases matching TRBD1. The CDR3 nucleotides are TGCAGCGTTGAATCAGCCGGGACAGGGGGTTACAATGAGCAGTTCTTC. Translating it yields CSVESAGTGGYNEQFF.